The rows below give T cell receptor beta chains drawn from one sample of a study of T cell changes during pregnancy in multiple sclerosis. Here immunoSEQ multiplex PCR was the method, and the copy in TCRdb shows in-frame clones only, minus some. Of roughly 64,000 clones in the sample, roughly 93% were seen once. The specimen comprised peripheral blood, sampled in the second trimester of pregnancy. Every receptor here comes from a female donor with multiple sclerosis, enrolled in a pregnancy study. Each CDR3 is given without its conserved first and last residue.

V gene: TRBV4-3
J gene: TRBJ2-7
CDR3 protein: ASSPGQTYEQY

V gene: TRBV6-1
J gene: TRBJ1-1
CDR3 protein: ASSGRSAEAF

V gene: TRBV19
J gene: TRBJ2-2
CDR3 protein: ASRDPGGISTGELF

V gene: TRBV19
J gene: TRBJ1-6
CDR3 protein: ASSDTGYSPLH

V gene: TRBV9
J gene: TRBJ1-1
CDR3 protein: ASSVIRDMNTEAF

V gene: TRBV27
J gene: TRBJ1-1
CDR3 protein: ASSPPRDTTLLYTEAF

V gene: TRBV6-4
J gene: TRBJ2-7
CDR3 protein: ASSPSAGTPYYEQY

V gene: TRBV15
J gene: TRBJ1-6
CDR3 protein: ATSRGWTGAYNSPLH

V gene: TRBV7-3
J gene: TRBJ2-3
CDR3 protein: ASSLTTAVTQY

V gene: TRBV19
J gene: TRBJ1-5
CDR3 protein: ASSMPPTQYSNQPQH

V gene: TRBV6-4
J gene: TRBJ1-6
CDR3 protein: ASSEEGWDSPLH

V gene: TRBV6-1
J gene: TRBJ2-1
CDR3 protein: ASSEAPTHYNEQF

V gene: TRBV7-9
J gene: TRBJ2-5
CDR3 protein: ASSWGTGGRETQY

V gene: TRBV5-6
J gene: TRBJ2-7
CDR3 protein: ASSFGGGSYEQY

V gene: TRBV5-1
J gene: TRBJ1-1
CDR3 protein: ASSLSGTHTEAF

V gene: TRBV5-1
J gene: TRBJ1-2
CDR3 protein: ASSPGTVYGYT